These T cell receptor beta chains were read from a single sample in a study of T cell repertoires in cytomegalovirus infection. TCRdb processed the reads anew with MiXCR; each CDR3 protein has one entry. The profile covers about 300,000 distinct CDR3 sequences, with roughly 9.3% appearing a single time and approximately 2.4% taken by the ten largest. Sequencing was done on a sample of PBMCs. The receptor source for this set is a human donor in good health (CMV status not recorded). Some clones in this sample may be carry-over from other donors' samples. CDR3s include the opening cysteine and the closing phenylalanine or tryptophan. The order of the fields is clone size, J gene, V gene, D gene, CDR3 protein. A D gene is named only where the DNA matches it firmly. Clone size appears in some rows only: once, few, many, or a class for an expanded clone.

. TRBJ1-1 TRBV4-2 . CASSQEGLLGMNTEAFF
few TRBJ2-3 TRBV19 TRBD2 CASRPGLGTDTQYF
many TRBJ1-3 TRBV4-1 . CASSPQSILQGTTGNTIYF
many TRBJ2-7 TRBV20-1 . CSARLLQYEQYF
few TRBJ2-5 TRBV14 . CASSWGRRSWYQETQYF
many TRBJ2-3 TRBV28 . CASTLGGGPYTDTQYF
many TRBJ1-4 TRBV7-8 TRBD1 CASSLDRGSWEKLFF
. TRBJ1-6 TRBV18 . CASSPSSSIDVHF
. TRBJ2-1 TRBV15 TRBD1 CATSRDRGPDRFNNEQFF
few TRBJ2-6 TRBV20-1 TRBD2 CSARVSGGGAGANVLTF
. TRBJ2-1 TRBV28 TRBD1 CASSTGTGVLGEQFF
many TRBJ2-2 TRBV28 . CASSLPIWKDTNTGELFF
many TRBJ2-5 TRBV4-1 . CASSQILASQETQYF
many TRBJ2-5 TRBV12-3/TRBV12-4 TRBD2 CASSQGLAGEQETQYF
many TRBJ1-2 TRBV29-1 . CSVAVAGYGYTF
many TRBJ1-1 TRBV27 . CASSFRTANTEAFF
many TRBJ2-1 TRBV6-5 TRBD2 CAISPTPGLVNEQFF
many TRBJ2-1 TRBV28 . CASSPLSWGATYNEQFF
once TRBJ1-1 TRBV2 . CASSAGWDTEAFF
many TRBJ2-7 TRBV9 TRBD2 CASSVGGLAGVGEQYF
few TRBJ1-5 TRBV7-2 TRBD1 CASSSWTGYNQPQHF
few TRBJ2-5 TRBV15 . CATSRFDQETQYF
few TRBJ1-1 TRBV20-1 . CSARDRVPNTEAFF
many TRBJ2-1 TRBV20-1 TRBD2 CSAQRGGYNEQFF
. TRBJ2-1 TRBV5-4 TRBD1 CASSPPAGGFDEQFF
many TRBJ2-4 TRBV4-3 . CASSQDATGRAKNIQYF
many TRBJ1-1 TRBV20-1 . CSAPQGRRSTEAFF
many TRBJ2-7 TRBV6-1 . CASSKDRFLTYEQYF
many TRBJ1-1 TRBV2 . CASTPLQGRTEAFF
many TRBJ2-2 TRBV7-8 . CASSFWTATGELFF
many TRBJ1-2 TRBV6-2/TRBV6-3 . CASTLGNYVDLGYTF
many TRBJ2-5 TRBV7-2 . CASSLARTQETQYF
many TRBJ2-5 TRBV6-2/TRBV6-3 . CASRLSTGPQETQYF
. TRBJ2-1 TRBV2 TRBD2 CASSEGLAGGLSSYNEQFF
many TRBJ1-5 TRBV5-1 TRBD1 CASSVTGGSNQPQHF
few TRBJ1-6 TRBV10-3 . CAISPDNSPLHF
many TRBJ2-1 TRBV19 . CASSIQGGLNEQFF
few TRBJ2-7 TRBV3-1 . CASSQGTGMAYEQYF
many TRBJ2-6 TRBV7-2 TRBD1 CASRPAGQGSSGANVLTF
many TRBJ2-5 TRBV29-1 . CSIGFETQYF
. TRBJ1-6 TRBV2 . CASKRREVNSPLHF
many TRBJ1-5 TRBV18 TRBD1 CASSPGQGRNQPQHF
many TRBJ1-5 TRBV27 . CASQGINQPQHF
. TRBJ2-2 TRBV5-5 . CASSLAPAARANTGELFF
many TRBJ2-1 TRBV6-2/TRBV6-3 TRBD2 CASSYRPSGGHYNEQFF
many TRBJ2-1 TRBV7-9 TRBD1 CASSIKRGPLDEQFF
many TRBJ2-4 TRBV25-1 . CASSEAKNIQYF
many TRBJ2-3 TRBV29-1 . CSVVGGGLVDTQYF